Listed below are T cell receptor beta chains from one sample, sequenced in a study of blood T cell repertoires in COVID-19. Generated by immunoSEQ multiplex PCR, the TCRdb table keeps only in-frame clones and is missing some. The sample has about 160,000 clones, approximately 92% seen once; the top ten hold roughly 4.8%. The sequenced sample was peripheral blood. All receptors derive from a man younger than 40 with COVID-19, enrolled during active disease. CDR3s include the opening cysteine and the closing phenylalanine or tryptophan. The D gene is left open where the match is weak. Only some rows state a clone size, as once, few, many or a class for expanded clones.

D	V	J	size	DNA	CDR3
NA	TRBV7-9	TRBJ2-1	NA	TGTGCCAGCAGCTCAGGGACTACAGGGGGGATGCAGTTCTTC	CASSSGTTGGMQFF
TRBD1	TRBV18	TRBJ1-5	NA	TGTGCCAGCTCCCGGACAGGGGGGAATCAGCCCCAGCATTTT	CASSRTGGNQPQHF
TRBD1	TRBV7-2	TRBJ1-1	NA	TGTGCCAGCAGCCCACAGACAGGGGGTGGCACTGAAGCTTTCTTT	CASSPQTGGGTEAFF
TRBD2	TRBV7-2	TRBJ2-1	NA	TGTGCCAGCAGCTTCAGCGGGAGGGGGGGTGGCAATGAGCAGTTCTTC	CASSFSGRGGGNEQFF
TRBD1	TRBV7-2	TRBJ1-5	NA	TGTGCCAGCAGCATTGGACAGGCCGTTAATCAGCCCCAGCATTTT	CASSIGQAVNQPQHF
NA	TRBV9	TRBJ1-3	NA	TGTGCCAGCAGCGCAACAGGGAGTGGAGGAAACACCATATATTTT	CASSATGSGGNTIYF
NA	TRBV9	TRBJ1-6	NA	TGTGCCAGCAGCGTATTAGGGGAGGCCGGAAGTTCACCCCTCCACTTT	CASSVLGEAGSSPLHF
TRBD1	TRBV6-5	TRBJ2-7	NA	TGTGCCAGCAGTTTCCGGGACAGCTCCTACGAGCAGTACTTC	CASSFRDSSYEQYF
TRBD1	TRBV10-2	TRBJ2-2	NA	TGCGCCACCCAAGGACAGGGGGGGATCACCGGGGAGCTGTTTTTT	CATQGQGGITGELFF
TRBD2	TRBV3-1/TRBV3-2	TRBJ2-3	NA	TGTGCCAGCAGCCAACGACCGGGACTAGCGGGAGGGCCGGGGGATACGCAGTATTTT	CASSQRPGLAGGPGDTQYF
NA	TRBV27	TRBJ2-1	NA	TGTGCCAGCAGCCTGGATGACCCGGGATACAATGAGCAGTTCTTC	CASSLDDPGYNEQFF
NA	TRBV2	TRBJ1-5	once	TGTGCCAGCACTGCAGGGCCTTCTCAGCCCCAGCATTTT	CASTAGPSQPQHF
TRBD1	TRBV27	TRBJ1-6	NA	TGTGCCAGCAGTCCGACAGGGGGAGACTCACCCCTCCACTTT	CASSPTGGDSPLHF
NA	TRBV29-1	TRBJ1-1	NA	TGCAGCGTTACTATAGTCGGGGGGTCGTATGCCACTGAAGCTTTCTTT	CSVTIVGGSYATEAFF
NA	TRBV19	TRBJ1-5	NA	TGTGCCAGTAGTACCGGTCCCAATCAGCCCCAGCATTTT	CASSTGPNQPQHF
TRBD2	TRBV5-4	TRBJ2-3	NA	TGTGCCAGCAGCCCAGGACTAGCGGGGGGGCCAGAGAGCACAGATACGCAGTATTTT	CASSPGLAGGPESTDTQYF
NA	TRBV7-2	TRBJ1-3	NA	TGTGCCAGCAGCTTCCTCGGTGCGGGAAACACCATATATTTT	CASSFLGAGNTIYF
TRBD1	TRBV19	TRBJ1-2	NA	TGTGCCAGTAGTGGGGGTTTTAACATTGTGGGGACAGGGGGCTATGGCTACACCTTC	CASSGGFNIVGTGGYGYTF
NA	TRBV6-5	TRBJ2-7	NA	TGTGCCAGCAGTTACTCAGCAGGGTGGGACGAGCAGTACTTC	CASSYSAGWDEQYF
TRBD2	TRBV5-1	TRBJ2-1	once	TGCGCCAGCAGCTTGGGGGGCCTAGCGGGAGGCTACAATGAGCAGTTCTTC	CASSLGGLAGGYNEQFF
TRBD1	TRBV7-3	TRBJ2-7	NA	TGTGCCAGCAGCTCCACAGGGGGTGGCTACGAGCAGTACTTC	CASSSTGGGYEQYF
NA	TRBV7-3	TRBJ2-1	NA	TGTGCCAGCAGCTTAGGACTGATAGGTGAGCAGTTCTTC	CASSLGLIGEQFF
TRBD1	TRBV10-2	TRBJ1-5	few	TGCGCCAGCAGTGGGGGGACAGGTTATAGCAATCAGCCCCAGCATTTT	CASSGGTGYSNQPQHF